What follows describes a single T cell receptor (beta chain). The target antigen is unknown. Produced via immunoSEQ multiplex PCR; TCRdb's table is partial and in-frame only. The table includes 530,000 or so clones, 75% to 80% detected once. The data originate from a study of shared clonotypes between healthy human individuals. Study in general: Aged between 18 and 49, the donors were a couple of women and three men. Whole-study results and caveats: Sequencing depth was expected to affect clonotype sharing among donors.

All the donors were Caucasian adults who lived in Nashville, Tennessee. CDR3 size: 16 residues. Germline V CDR1 and CDR2: KGHSH, LQKENI. The junction had 10 bases not matched to a gene; V was cut back by 1 base and J by 8 bases. Sequenced input: PBMCs. The J gene is TRBJ2-4, the V gene TRBV18; 8 positions match TRBD1. The clonotype comes from a woman in her thirties or forties in good health. Some clones in this sample may be carry-over from other donors' samples. The DNA of the CDR3 is TGTGCCAGCTCACCACAGGTGCCAGGGGGCGTGGACATTCAGTACTTC. Encoded protein: CASSPQVPGGVDIQYF. The entire variable domain, with the rest obtained from reference TRBV18 and TRBJ2-4, is as follows: NAGVMQNPRHLVRRRGQEARLRCSPMKGHSHVYWYRQLPEEGLKFMVYLQKENIIDESGMPKERFSAEFPKEGPSILRIQQVVRGDSAAYFCASSPQVPGGVDIQYFGAGTRLSVL.